The 31 T cell receptor beta chains presented below share a single source sample, sequenced in a study of T cell responses to AZD1222 COVID-19 vaccine. The repertoire was sequenced with immunoSEQ multiplex PCR; TCRdb's copy has only in-frame clones and lacks some. Here the sample spans about 200,000 clones, less than 95% being singletons. Here the sequenced sample was peripheral blood, taken 28 days after the second dose of the MenACWY control vaccine. Receptors were obtained from an adult who received the MenACWY meningococcal vaccine as a control.

CDR3 DNA: TGTGCCAGCAGTAGCCTTAGCGGGGCCCTCTACGAGCAGTACTTC. Its translation: CASSSLSGALYEQYF. This chain uses TRBV6-5 with TRBJ2-7; 8 bases align to TRBD2. CDR1 and CDR2 from the germline V gene are MNHEY and SVGAGI. This CDR3 region has 15 residues. The V gene end was trimmed by 5 bases and the J gene end by 3 bases; junction bases not matched to a gene: 9.

This clone was observed a single time. This chain uses TRBV14 with TRBJ2-7, with D uncertain. Germline assignment: CDR1 SGHDN and CDR2 FVKESK. Between the trimmed V and J ends, which lost 3 bases and 3 bases, there was a span of 6 bases. The CDR3 covers 12 residues. CDR3 loop: CASSHYSYEQYF. In nucleotides, the CDR3 is TGTGCCAGCAGCCATTACAGCTACGAGCAGTACTTC.

The V gene is TRBV24-1, the J gene TRBJ1-6; D might be TRBD1 (6 bases). CDR3 length: 15 residues. Trimming removed 2 bases at V and 8 bases at J, with 12 bases between. The germline gives CDR1 KGHDR, CDR2 SFDVKD. DNA for the CDR3: TGTGCCACCAGTGATTCACAGGGACCTGATTCACCCCTCCACTTT. This encodes CATSDSQGPDSPLHF.

J is TRBJ1-1 and V is TRBV7-9; D remains ambiguous. Germline CDR1 is SEHNR and CDR2 is FQNEAQ (reference sequence). V lost 4 bases to trimming and J lost 7 bases, with 13 bases between them. The CDR3 is 13 amino acids. The CDR3 sequence is CASSSDGPDEAFF. The CDR3 DNA reads as TGTGCCAGCAGCTCCGACGGGCCCGATGAAGCTTTCTTT.

This rearrangement joins TRBV5-1 to TRBJ2-7; 7 nucleotides align to TRBD1. V shed 4 bases, J shed 3 bases, and the junction held 4 bases outside the gene matches. The CDR3 totals 13 residues. The germline V gene encodes CDR1 SGHRS and CDR2 YFSETQ. CDR3 sequence (DNA): TGCGCCAGCAGCCCTGACAGGGACTACGAGCAGTACTTC. Translated, it gives CASSPDRDYEQYF.

This clone was found once. The CDR3 spells CASKGREFINYEQYF. The CDR3 region has the DNA TGTGCCAGCAAAGGCAGGGAGTTCATAAACTACGAGCAGTACTTC. This sequence joins TRBV6-5 and TRBJ2-7; D may be TRBD1 or TRBD2 (5 bases each). The ends were cut back, 7 bases at V and 3 bases at J, with 19 bases in the middle. The CDR3 loop spans 15 amino acids. Looked up from germline, CDR1 is MNHEY and CDR2 is SVGAGI.

The V and J genes are TRBV11-2 and TRBJ2-7; unclear D gene. Per the germline V gene, CDR1 is SGHAT and CDR2 is FQNNGV. The CDR3 is made up of 11 amino acids. V dropped 5 bases and J dropped 2 bases, with 4 bases sitting between them. This CDR3 is CASSLAYEQYF. The DNA of the CDR3 is TGTGCCAGCAGCCTAGCCTACGAGCAGTACTTC. The whole variable domain, remainder taken from reference TRBV11-2 and TRBJ2-7, is EAGVAQSPRYKIIEKRQSVAFWCNPISGHATLYWYQQILGQGPKLLIQFQNNGVVDDSQLPKDRFSAERLKGVDSTLKIQPAKLEDSAVYLCASSLAYEQYFGPGTRLTVT.

The genes are TRBV11-3 and TRBJ2-1, with TRBD2 matching 7 bases. This CDR3 has 18 amino acids. Trimming at V came to 0 bases and at J to 2 bases, leaving 10 bases not matched to a gene. Per germline, CDR1 SGHNT and CDR2 YENEEA. In DNA, the CDR3 is TGTGCCAGCAGCTTAGATCAGGGCGGGAGTAGTGCCTACAATGAGCAGTTCTTC. Protein sequence: CASSLDQGGSSAYNEQFF.

This chain connects TRBV4-2 to TRBJ1-1; D is undetermined. Germline values: CDR1 LGHNA, CDR2 YNFKEQ. V lost 0 bases to trimming and J lost 1 base, with 6 bases between them. The CDR3 runs to 14 residues. The CDR3 bases are TGTGCCAGCAGCCAAGACTCCCGGAACACTGAAGCTTTCTTT. Translating gives CASSQDSRNTEAFF.

The V and J genes are TRBV3-1 (or the pseudogene TRBV3-2) and TRBJ2-7; 8 bases are a match to TRBD2. With 3 bases clipped from V and 0 bases from J, the junction kept 4 bases outside the gene matches. Germline lookup yields CDR1 LGHDT and CDR2 YNNKEL (reference sequence). CDR3 length: 15 residues. CDR3 nucleotides: TGTGCCAGCAGCCAGAGCGGGGGACGCTCCTACGAGCAGTACTTC. Translating gives CASSQSGGRSYEQYF.

The CDR3 sequence is CASMADPRAEAFF. As DNA, the CDR3 is TGTGCCAGCATGGCAGACCCCCGGGCTGAAGCTTTCTTT. This chain joins TRBV7-2 and TRBJ1-1; no reliable D call. The CDR3 consists of 13 residues. V was trimmed by 7 bases and J by 6 bases, leaving 15 bases between them. The germline V gene encodes CDR1 SGHTA and CDR2 FQGNSA.

CDR3 amino acids: CASSPRVPDSPNEKLFF. The CDR3 DNA reads TGTGCCAGCAGCCCCCGGGTGCCTGACAGCCCTAATGAAAAACTGTTTTTT. This rearrangement joins TRBV5-6 to TRBJ1-4, with D perhaps TRBD1 (5 bases). CDR3 length: 17 residues. Per the germline V gene, CDR1 is SGHDT and CDR2 is YYEEEE. The germline V and J ends were trimmed by 4 bases and 3 bases, with 19 bases remaining between them.

CDR3 coding DNA: TGTGCCAGCAGCCCTTTGGACGGTAAAGTCGAGCAGTACTTC. Protein product: CASSPLDGKVEQYF. The chain couples TRBV27 to TRBJ2-7; D is unclear. Per the germline V gene, CDR1 is MNHEY and CDR2 is SMNVEV (reference sequence). The CDR3 totals 14 residues. Trimming removed 6 bases at V and 6 bases at J, with 18 bases between.

The chain joins TRBV7-7 to TRBJ2-3; 9 bases agree with TRBD2. The V gene's germline CDR1 is SSHAT and CDR2 FNYEAQ (reference sequence). V trimming: 5 bases; J trimming: 0 bases; junction bases outside the gene matches: 6. The CDR3 is 16 amino acids. The CDR3 coding sequence is TGTGCCAGCAGCCTCGGGACTAGCCCTAGCACAGATACGCAGTATTTT. Its protein product is CASSLGTSPSTDTQYF.

This chain connects TRBV5-4 to TRBJ2-5, with D perhaps TRBD2 (6 bases). The CDR3 has 12 residues. Deletions cut 10 bases from V and 2 bases from J, with 12 bases between. CDR1 is SGHNT, CDR2 YYREEE, per germline (reference sequence). Here the CDR3 reads CAGGTQQETQYF. CDR3 nucleotide sequence: TGTGCCGGAGGGACTCAACAAGAGACCCAGTACTTC.

CDR3 residues: CASSLSLAGGTDTQYF. Here the CDR3 DNA reads TGTGCCAGCAGTTTATCGCTAGCGGGAGGCACAGATACGCAGTATTTT. V is TRBV27 and J is TRBJ2-3; 10 bases line up with TRBD2. V was pared by 0 bases and J by 1 base, with 1 base of the junction left unmatched. CDR3 size: 16 residues. Germline CDR1 reads MNHEY; CDR2 reads SMNVEV (reference sequence).

Only one count was recorded for this clone. The chain joins TRBV19 to TRBJ2-1, with D possibly being TRBD1 (5 bases). Trimming took off 5 bases at V and 5 bases at J, with 7 bases between the two ends. This CDR3 comprises 12 residues. Germline values: CDR1 LNHDA, CDR2 SQIVND (reference sequence). The CDR3 region has the DNA TGTGCCAGTAGTGGGGCTAACAATGAGCAGTTCTTC. Translated, it gives CASSGANNEQFF.

In DNA, the CDR3 is TGTGCCAGTACCTCTAGCGGGAGCTCCTACAATGAGCAGTTCTTC. This codes for CASTSSGSSYNEQFF. The V gene is TRBV19, the J gene TRBJ2-1; 10 nucleotides agree with TRBD2. The germline V gene encodes CDR1 LNHDA and CDR2 SQIVND (reference sequence). Trimming took 7 bases from V and 0 from J; bases not matched to a gene: 3. The CDR3 is made up of 15 amino acids.

The chain is built from TRBV5-4 and TRBJ1-1; 8 nucleotides line up with TRBD1. The CDR3 contains 15 residues. V shed 1 base and J 8 bases; nucleotides not matched to a gene: 10. Germline assignment: CDR1 SGHNT and CDR2 YYREEE (reference sequence). CDR3 residues: CASSLLTQGAPEAFF. For the CDR3, the DNA is TGTGCCAGCAGCTTGTTGACTCAGGGGGCCCCAGAAGCTTTCTTT.

The chain links TRBV7-9 to TRBJ1-1; D is unresolved. V lost 5 bases to trimming and J lost 5 bases, with 15 bases between them. CDR1 is SEHNR and CDR2 is FQNEAQ in the germline V gene (reference sequence). The CDR3 has 14 amino acids. CDR3 DNA sequence: TGTGCCAGCAGCCGGGAGGGCTTCGGGACTGAAGCTTTCTTT. It encodes CASSREGFGTEAFF.

The V and J genes are TRBV7-2 and TRBJ1-6, with 7 bases lining up with TRBD1. Germline CDR1 reads SGHTA; CDR2 reads FQGNSA. Trimming at V came to 1 base and at J to 7 bases, leaving 10 bases not matched to a gene. The CDR3 has 17 residues. Written as DNA, the CDR3 is TGTGCCAGCAGCTTAGGAATCCCCGGGGACAGAAATTCACCCCTCCACTTT. Translation gives CASSLGIPGDRNSPLHF. Using reference TRBV7-2 and TRBJ1-6 for the parts outside the CDR3, the full variable domain is GAGVSQSPSNKVTEKGKDVELRCDPISGHTALYWYRQSLGQGLEFLIYFQGNSAPDKSGLPSDRFSAERTGGSVSTLTIQRTQQEDSAVYLCASSLGIPGDRNSPLHFGNGTRLTVT.

The gene calls are TRBV6-2 or TRBV6-3 and TRBJ1-5; weak D call: TRBD1 (5 bases). CDR3 length: 12 residues. The ends were cut back, 2 bases at V and 9 bases at J, with 8 bases in the middle. The germline CDR1 and CDR2 sequences are MNHEY and SVGEGT. For the CDR3, the DNA is TGTGCCAGCAGTTACGGGGCCGGGCCCCAGCATTTT. Amino acids: CASSYGAGPQHF.

The V and J genes are TRBV5-1 and TRBJ1-4; D unresolved. The CDR3 contains 14 residues. CDR1 is SGHRS, CDR2 YFSETQ, per germline. V lost 0 bases and J 14 bases, leaving 17 bases between the germline ends. The DNA of the CDR3 is TGCGCCAGCAGCTTGGAAGTGGCGGGAGACTTGCTGTTTTTT. The encoded protein is CASSLEVAGDLLFF.

V is TRBV7-2 and J is TRBJ2-5; maybe TRBD1 (5 bases). CDR3 size: 15 residues. V lost 5 bases, J lost 5 bases, and 18 bases lay in between. Germline loops: CDR1 SGHTA, CDR2 FQGNSA. CDR3 amino acids: CASSPRQPPRETQYF. CDR3 in DNA: TGTGCCAGCAGCCCCAGACAGCCTCCTCGGGAGACCCAGTACTTC.

The chain joins TRBV19 to TRBJ1-2; D is unresolved. CDR1 and CDR2 (germline): LNHDA, SQIVND (reference sequence). V lost 5 bases, J lost 5 bases, and 15 bases lay in between. This CDR3 spans 14 amino acids. CDR3 coding DNA: TGTGCCAGTAGTTCGCGGGCGTCCCTATATGGCTACACCTTC. It encodes CASSSRASLYGYTF.

The chain recombines TRBV30 with TRBJ2-7, with a possible D match to TRBD2 (5 bases). Between the trimmed V and J ends, which lost 0 bases and 2 bases, there was a span of 11 bases. In germline, CDR1 is GTSNPN, CDR2 SVGIG (reference sequence). The CDR3 is 14 amino acids. CDR3 nucleotides: TGTGCCTGGAGTGTACGGGGTAGTACCTACGAGCAGTACTTC. Translating it yields CAWSVRGSTYEQYF.

Remarks on this clone: Sequence at one end of the junction differs from germline and may be a read error. The CDR3 nucleotides read TGTGCTAGCAGCTTGGATCCTAGCGCCACCGGGGAGCTGTTTTTT. Residues: CASSLDPSATGELFF. The chain is built from TRBV7-7 and TRBJ2-2, with D possibly TRBD2 on 6 matching bases. CDR3 size: 15 residues. The V gene's germline CDR1 is SSHAT and CDR2 FNYEAQ (reference sequence).

This chain connects TRBV9 to TRBJ2-1; the match to TRBD2 covers 10 bases. The germline CDR1 and CDR2 sequences are SGDLS and YYNGEE. The CDR3 is 17 residues long. V gave up 4 bases and J gave up 1 base; unmatched junction bases: 8. The CDR3 loop reads CASSLGTSVGSYNEQFF. For the CDR3, the DNA is TGTGCCAGCAGCCTCGGGACTAGCGTAGGGTCCTACAATGAGCAGTTCTTC.

About this clone itself: The identical CDR3 is also encoded by other nucleotide sequences in the sample. CDR3: CASSIDSSYEQYF. DNA for the CDR3: TGTGCCAGTAGTATCGACTCCTCCTACGAGCAGTACTTC. This chain connects TRBV19 to TRBJ2-7; D gene unclear. V gave up 3 bases and J gave up 0 bases, with 6 bases separating them. This CDR3 region has 13 residues. Germline V gene data show CDR1 as LNHDA and CDR2 as SQIVND (reference sequence).

The chain is built from TRBV6-5 and TRBJ2-5, with 10 bases aligning to TRBD2. The germline V gene encodes CDR1 MNHEY and CDR2 SVGAGI. There are 16 residues in the CDR3. V dropped 4 bases and J dropped 5; count of bases not matched to a gene: 10. Here the CDR3 DNA reads TGTGCCAGCAGTTCCTCTTTAGCGGGGGGTCAGGAGACCCAGTACTTC. It is translated as CASSSSLAGGQETQYF.

V and J are TRBV28 and TRBJ1-4, with D tentatively TRBD1 (6 bases). The CDR3 runs 15 residues. From germline, CDR1 is MDHEN and CDR2 SYDVKM. V lost 5 bases, J lost 5 bases, and 15 bases lay in between. CDR3 region: CASSPHGQGNEKLFF. CDR3 nucleotides: TGTGCCAGCAGTCCACACGGGCAGGGGAATGAAAAACTGTTTTTT.